This TCR beta chain derives from a study of a mutant IDH1 vaccine in newly diagnosed glioma. Study information: In some groups vaccination began 4-6 weeks post-radiotherapy; others received it with temozolomide. V12 took place at week 35, and V13 at week 47.

The assay was immunoSEQ multiplex PCR, and TCRdb's table has in-frame clones only and misses some. Of roughly 32,000 clones listed, roughly 80% are singletons. As for this clone: Its antigen is not known.

Germline lookup yields CDR1 MDHEN and CDR2 SYDVKM. This CDR3 contains 16 residues. The trim removed 6 bases at V and 2 bases at J, leaving 6 bases unmatched. Sample time point: week 35, safety follow-up. The study gave 300 ug of mutant IDH1 20-mer peptide per vaccine dose, with topical imiquimod. Donors harbored newly found WHO grade 3 or 4 IDH1-mutant, ATRX-lost astrocytomas. Regarding the study as a whole: Shifts in the top peripheral T cell clonotypes seemed unrelated to pseudoprogression.

The rearrangement uses TRBV28 and TRBJ2-3; TRBD2 agrees at 12 bases. The source material was PBMCs, sampled from a glioma patient whose treatment included an IDH1 peptide vaccine. The receptor was isolated from a woman under 30 with glioma. CDR3 nucleotides: TGTGCCAGCAGCCCAGGACTAGCGGGGCCCACAGATACGCAGTATTTT. Protein product: CASSPGLAGPTDTQYF.